The rows below give T cell receptor beta chains drawn from one sample of a study of regulatory T cells in long-lasting Graves disease. TCRdb re-called the multiplex PCR reads through MiXCR, storing one row per CDR3 protein. Of some 560,000 distinct CDR3 sequences in the sample, roughly 16% are singletons; the top ten hold around 25%. The sample was also linked to a second study, of T cells in Graves' hyperthyroidism and ophthalmopathy.

The input for sequencing was peripheral blood mononuclear cells (PBMCs), taken at new diagnosis, from a patient treated with antithyroid drugs. These TCRs come from a woman aged 35-65 years with Graves disease. CDR3s include the opening cysteine and the closing phenylalanine or tryptophan. Each record gives: CDR3 DNA, CDR3 protein, J gene, V gene, clone size, D gene. The D gene is left open where the match is weak. The listing skips clone size in some rows; elsewhere it reads once, few, many or a size class.

CDR3 DNA: TGTGCCAGCAGTTTCGACCCTAGCACTGAAGCTTTCTTT
CDR3 protein: CASSFDPSTEAFF
J gene: TRBJ1-1
V gene: TRBV12-3/TRBV12-4
clone size: many
D gene: .

CDR3 DNA: TGCAGCGTTGGTCAGGGGGGACAGAACACTGAAGCTTTCTTT
CDR3 protein: CSVGQGGQNTEAFF
J gene: TRBJ1-1
V gene: TRBV29-1
clone size: few
D gene: TRBD1

CDR3 DNA: TGTGCCAGCCAAGGACAGTCAAATTCACCCCTCCACTTT
CDR3 protein: CASQGQSNSPLHF
J gene: TRBJ1-6
V gene: TRBV9
clone size: .
D gene: .

CDR3 DNA: TGTGCCAGCAGTTTGCTGGGTAAAGGCACAGATACGCAGTATTTT
CDR3 protein: CASSLLGKGTDTQYF
J gene: TRBJ2-3
V gene: TRBV27
clone size: many
D gene: .

CDR3 DNA: TGTGCCAGCAGTGAAGGGTGGGGCCCTGAAGCTTTCTTT
CDR3 protein: CASSEGWGPEAFF
J gene: TRBJ1-1
V gene: TRBV6-1
clone size: .
D gene: .

CDR3 DNA: TGCAGTGCTAGAGCCCCTTCGACAGGGAAAGACTATGGCTACACCTTC
CDR3 protein: CSARAPSTGKDYGYTF
J gene: TRBJ1-2
V gene: TRBV20-1
clone size: .
D gene: TRBD1

CDR3 DNA: TGTGCCAGCAGTCTGGAGGGAGGGGCCCAATCCTACGAGCAGTACTTC
CDR3 protein: CASSLEGGAQSYEQYF
J gene: TRBJ2-7
V gene: TRBV27
clone size: many
D gene: TRBD2

CDR3 DNA: TGTGCCAGCTCACCCTCGACAGGGGCGAGCAATCAGCCCCAGCATTTT
CDR3 protein: CASSPSTGASNQPQHF
J gene: TRBJ1-5
V gene: TRBV18
clone size: .
D gene: TRBD1

CDR3 DNA: TGTGCCAGCAGGTCTTTGGTTTCTAATTCACCCCTCCACTTT
CDR3 protein: CASRSLVSNSPLHF
J gene: TRBJ1-6
V gene: TRBV6-1
clone size: .
D gene: .

CDR3 DNA: TGTGCCAGCGGCCAAGAACGCCGGGGGGGAGTATTT
CDR3 protein: CASGQERRGGVF
J gene: TRBJ1-1
V gene: TRBV3-1
clone size: .
D gene: .

CDR3 DNA: TGTGCCAGCAACCCCCTAACGGGCTCCTACAATGAGCAGTTCTTC
CDR3 protein: CASNPLTGSYNEQFF
J gene: TRBJ2-1
V gene: TRBV11-2
clone size: .
D gene: .

CDR3 DNA: TGCAGTGCTAGTCGAGACAAAGAGACCCAGTACTTC
CDR3 protein: CSASRDKETQYF
J gene: TRBJ2-5
V gene: TRBV20-1
clone size: many
D gene: .

CDR3 DNA: TGCAGTGCCCAGTGGCAGGGTGGTGTCACTGAAGCTTTCTTT
CDR3 protein: CSAQWQGGVTEAFF
J gene: TRBJ1-1
V gene: TRBV20-1
clone size: many
D gene: .

CDR3 DNA: TGTGCCAGCAACCGTGCAGGGACGGCTGGAAACACCATATATTTT
CDR3 protein: CASNRAGTAGNTIYF
J gene: TRBJ1-3
V gene: TRBV6-1
clone size: .
D gene: .

CDR3 DNA: TGTGCCATCAGTGGGACAGGGACCGGGGAGCTGTTTTTT
CDR3 protein: CAISGTGTGELFF
J gene: TRBJ2-2
V gene: TRBV10-3
clone size: many
D gene: TRBD1

CDR3 DNA: TGCAGTGCTAAGAACAGGGTCACCTACGAGCAGTACTTC
CDR3 protein: CSAKNRVTYEQYF
J gene: TRBJ2-7
V gene: TRBV20-1
clone size: many
D gene: .

CDR3 DNA: TGTGCCAGCTCACCTAATCAGGGTCGGGATCAGCCCCAGCATTTT
CDR3 protein: CASSPNQGRDQPQHF
J gene: TRBJ1-5
V gene: TRBV18
clone size: .
D gene: .

CDR3 DNA: TGTGCCAGCAGTTCCCAGGGGCTAGCCAAAAACATTCAGTACTTC
CDR3 protein: CASSSQGLAKNIQYF
J gene: TRBJ2-4
V gene: TRBV12-3/TRBV12-4
clone size: few
D gene: .

CDR3 DNA: TGTGCCAGCAGACCAGGACGGAGGGTGGATCAGCCCCAGCATTTT
CDR3 protein: CASRPGRRVDQPQHF
J gene: TRBJ1-5
V gene: TRBV28
clone size: .
D gene: .

CDR3 DNA: TGCAGTGCTAGAGATGCGGGGGGGGGCACAGATACGCAGTATTTT
CDR3 protein: CSARDAGGGTDTQYF
J gene: TRBJ2-3
V gene: TRBV20-1
clone size: many
D gene: TRBD2